This T cell receptor (beta chain) was found in a study of blood T cell repertoires in COVID-19. Turning to the study itself: Italy, Spain and the United States were the sources of the convalescent and acute COVID-19 samples. Sample material is recorded as cDNA or gDNA derived from T cells, B-cell-depleted T cells, or PBMCs.

Generated by immunoSEQ multiplex PCR, the TCRdb table keeps only in-frame clones and is missing some. Here the sample spans 70,000 or so clones, approximately 90% being singletons. The CDR3 sequence is 20 residues long. Trimming took 6 bases from V and 2 from J, leaving 30 bases between them. Material: peripheral blood. The chain couples TRBV23-1 to TRBJ2-3; tentative D call: TRBD2 (6 bases). TRBV23-1 is filed as an ORF, its function uncertain. The receptor was isolated from a woman aged 80 or over with active COVID-19. CDR3 protein: CASSQTSGPSLGLSTDTQYF. In DNA, the CDR3 is TGCGCCAGCAGCCAGACAAGCGGACCCAGCCTGGGACTCTCCACAGATACGCAGTATTTT.